This T cell receptor beta chain was captured in a study of shared T cell receptors in the human thymus. The protocol was immunoSEQ multiplex PCR, while the TCRdb copy is restricted to in-frame clones and leaves out a portion. The table has 550,000 to 800,000 clones, roughly 85% seen once. V dropped 8 bases and J dropped 3; count of bases not matched to a gene: 2. Germline values: CDR1 MNHNS, CDR2 SASEGT. This CDR3 is built from 12 residues. These data also formed part of another study, on human thymus T cells. Per that study: Serving as donors were healthy Finnish infants, each of whom was having open corrective surgery for congenital heart defects.

The sequencing input was thymocytes. This TCR was recovered from a girl younger than two with a congenital heart defect. This chain joins TRBV6-1 and TRBJ2-7; 9 nucleotides align to TRBD1. This CDR3 reads CASWDRDYEQYF. The DNA for the CDR3 is TGTGCCAGCTGGGACAGGGACTACGAGCAGTACTTC.